This T cell receptor (beta chain) is from a study of ipilimumab plus nivolumab after autologous stem cell transplantation. The overall study: The myeloma group: high-risk transplant-naive, or relapse within 3 years after first autologous transplant.

Ipilimumab, 1 mg/kg, started 14 to 28 days after autologous transplant. This clone showed up just a few times. This table comes from immunoSEQ multiplex PCR, and its TCRdb copy is limited to in-frame clones, with some not included. The sample shows approximately 40,000 clones, over 90% of them seen only once. V lost 2 bases, J lost 8 bases, and 4 bases lay in between. Looked up from germline, CDR1 is SEHNR and CDR2 is FQNEAQ (reference sequence). This CDR3 contains 11 residues. This clonotype was sampled from a male donor with multiple myeloma. This chain joins TRBV7-9 and TRBJ2-1; D not certain. The specimen comprised PBMCs, sampled in a trial of ipilimumab plus nivolumab as post-transplant consolidation. CDR3 sequence (DNA): TGTGCCAGCAGCTTAAATTATGAGCAGTTCTTC. It yields the protein CASSLNYEQFF.